This is a list of T cell receptor beta chains from one sample in a study of post-analysis software for immune sequencing data. TCRdb used MiXCR to reprocess the PCR reads, holding one entry per CDR3 protein. Here the sample spans 750,000 to 900,000 distinct CDR3 sequences, around 42% being singletons. The sequencing input was blood. All receptors derive from a girl under 18 with multiple sclerosis. CDR3s include the opening cysteine and the closing phenylalanine or tryptophan. D genes are given only for firm matches. Expanded clones get a size class; other rows say once, few or many, or leave the size out.

few	TRBV20-1	-	TRBJ1-4	TGCAGTGCTAGAGATCAAAGGACAGACAATGAAAAACTGTTTTTT	CSARDQRTDNEKLFF
-	TRBV12-3/TRBV12-4	TRBD1	TRBJ2-7	TGTGCCAGCAGCCGAGCGGGGACAGGGACCGAGCAGTACTTC	CASSRAGTGTEQYF
-	TRBV7-3	TRBD2	TRBJ2-5	TGTGCCAGCAGCTTAGGGCCCGGGGGAGCGGGAGATCTTTACGAGACCCAGTACTTC	CASSLGPGGAGDLYETQYF
few	TRBV20-1	TRBD1	TRBJ1-2	TGCAGTGCTCTGAGGGGACAGGATAGCTACACCTTC	CSALRGQDSYTF
-	TRBV12-3/TRBV12-4	-	TRBJ2-7	TGTGCCAGCAGTTTACTTTGGGGGGTCGAGCAGTACTTC	CASSLLWGVEQYF
few	TRBV5-1	TRBD2	TRBJ2-7	TGCGCCAGCAGCTTGAGCGGGAGGCTTTACGAGCAGTACTTC	CASSLSGRLYEQYF
-	TRBV11-3	TRBD2	TRBJ2-1	TGTGCCAGCAGCCTTGGACTAGCGACCCACAATGAGCAGTTCTTC	CASSLGLATHNEQFF
-	TRBV6-2/TRBV6-3	-	TRBJ2-5	TGTGCCAGCAGTCCACACCAGGGTGTCGGAGAGACCCAGTACTTC	CASSPHQGVGETQYF
-	TRBV7-8	-	TRBJ2-1	TGTGCCAGCAGCTTACAACTAGATCAAGATGAGCAGTTCTTC	CASSLQLDQDEQFF
few	TRBV6-2/TRBV6-3	-	TRBJ2-7	TGTGCCAGCAGTTACGGCCGGGACCTATTCTACGAGCAGTACTTC	CASSYGRDLFYEQYF
-	TRBV6-5	TRBD2	TRBJ2-5	TGTGCCAGCAGTCCCACCGGACTAGCGGGAGGTGAGCAGTACTTC	CASSPTGLAGGEQYF
few	TRBV27	-	TRBJ2-1	TGTGCCAGCAGTCTACAATCACAGGGTAGTGAGCAGTTCTTC	CASSLQSQGSEQFF
-	TRBV27	-	TRBJ2-7	TGTGCCAGCAGTTTATATGATTCCTACGAGCAGTACTTC	CASSLYDSYEQYF
few	TRBV3-1	TRBD1	TRBJ1-2	TGTGCCAGCAGCCCGGGACAGGGAAGGGACTATGGCTACACCTTC	CASSPGQGRDYGYTF
-	TRBV30	TRBD1	TRBJ2-5	TGTGCCTGGAGTGACAGGGGCCGAGAGACCCAGTACTTC	CAWSDRGRETQYF
few	TRBV4-1	-	TRBJ2-1	TGCGCCAGCAGCCAAGGAGGGACCTATGAGCAGTTCTTC	CASSQGGTYEQFF
few	TRBV10-1	TRBD2	TRBJ2-5	TGCGCCAGCAGTGAGTGGGGGACTACCCAAGAGACCCAGTACTTC	CASSEWGTTQETQYF
-	TRBV24-1	-	TRBJ2-3	TGTGCCACCAGTGCGGCCGGGCAGGGTGTAGGGGATACGCAGTATTTT	CATSAAGQGVGDTQYF
-	TRBV10-3	TRBD2	TRBJ2-1	TGTGCCACCCGGGAGGCTAGCGGGAGGTCCAATGAGCAGTTCTTC	CATREASGRSNEQFF
-	TRBV5-6	-	TRBJ2-7	TGTGCCAGCAAAGGGGCAGGCCTTAACTACGAGCAGTACTTC	CASKGAGLNYEQYF
-	TRBV28	TRBD2	TRBJ2-7	TGTGCCAGCAGCCCACTCCCGGGACTAGCGGGAGTGGGCCCCAACGAGCAGTACTTC	CASSPLPGLAGVGPNEQYF
-	TRBV27	-	TRBJ2-1	TGTGCCAGCAGTTTAAATATGGGGTCGGTATTCTCCTACAATGAGCAGTTCTTC	CASSLNMGSVFSYNEQFF
-	TRBV27	-	TRBJ1-6	TGTGCCAGCAGTTTATCGGAGGAGCCGGGTTCACCCCTCCACTTT	CASSLSEEPGSPLHF
-	TRBV15	-	TRBJ1-2	TGTGCCACCAGCAGACTCGGGGGTGGTGGCTACACCTTC	CATSRLGGGGYTF
-	TRBV12-3/TRBV12-4	-	TRBJ2-1	TGTGCCAGCAGTTTTAGTGAGCGCCCAAGGAGGGAGCAGTTCTTC	CASSFSERPRREQFF
-	TRBV11-2	-	TRBJ2-5	TGTGCCAGCAGCTTAGATGGGGCTATTCGGCAAGAGACCCAGTACTTC	CASSLDGAIRQETQYF
few	TRBV3-1	TRBD1	TRBJ2-7	TGTGCCAGCAGCCGAGAGGGGGCTTCCTACGAGCAGTACTTC	CASSREGASYEQYF
-	TRBV6-5	-	TRBJ1-5	TGTGCCAGCTCCTTGGGACGGAACAATCAGCCCCAGCATTTT	CASSLGRNNQPQHF
-	TRBV7-2	TRBD2	TRBJ2-1	TGTGCCAGCAGCTTGTGGGGGACTAGCGGGAGTTGGAATGAGCAGTTCTTC	CASSLWGTSGSWNEQFF
-	TRBV6-5	-	TRBJ1-2	TGTGCCAGCAGGGATGACCGTAATGGCTACACCTTC	CASRDDRNGYTF
few	TRBV7-6	-	TRBJ2-7	TGTGCCAGCAGATCCATACAGGGCGAGCAGTACTTC	CASRSIQGEQYF
once	TRBV27	-	TRBJ2-7	TGTGCCAGCAGCGCAGGGTTAGGCTACAAGCAGTACTTC	CASSAGLGYKQYF
few	TRBV15	-	TRBJ2-4	TGTGCCACCTCTAGGGGTAGCGACGGGAAGCAGTACTTC	CATSRGSDGKQYF
few	TRBV7-6	-	TRBJ2-1	TGTGCCAGCAGCCCCCAACATAGCGTCACCCACAATGAGCAGTTCTTC	CASSPQHSVTHNEQFF
-	TRBV20-1	TRBD1	TRBJ1-1	TGCAGTGCTAGACAGGGGGCGAACACTGAAGCTTTCTTT	CSARQGANTEAFF
-	TRBV7-8	-	TRBJ2-2	TGTGCCAGCAGCTTCCCCGGGGGAGCGACGAACACCGGGGAGCTGTTTTTT	CASSFPGGATNTGELFF
-	TRBV20-1	TRBD1	TRBJ2-7	TGCAGTGCGAGCGGACAGGGAGCCTCCTACGAGCAGTACTTC	CSASGQGASYEQYF
once	TRBV9	-	TRBJ2-3	TGTGCCAGCAGCGTAGTGGCATCTACTACAGATACGCAGTATTTT	CASSVVASTTDTQYF
-	TRBV6-1	-	TRBJ1-6	TGTGCCAGCAGCGAGGTGGAGCCGACGCTGGGTTCACCCCTCCACTTT	CASSEVEPTLGSPLHF
few	TRBV6-2/TRBV6-3	TRBD1	TRBJ2-5	TGTGCCAGCAGTCGGGATGGGACAGGGGGAGAGACCCAGTACTTC	CASSRDGTGGETQYF
-	TRBV11-2	-	TRBJ2-3	TGTGCCAGCAGCCCAGGGAAAGTGGCCCGGAGGACAGATACGCAGTATTTT	CASSPGKVARRTDTQYF
-	TRBV9	-	TRBJ1-2	TGTGCCAGCAGCGTAGACGTCCGGGGTCCCGGGGGGCCGATTGGCTACACCTTC	CASSVDVRGPGGPIGYTF
few	TRBV5-1	-	TRBJ2-1	TGCGCCAGCAGGGTCGGCAGCCTCTCCTACAATGAGCAGTTCTTC	CASRVGSLSYNEQFF
once	TRBV28	-	TRBJ1-2	TGTGCCAGCAGTCTCAACCCCCGGGACGACAACTATGGCTACACCTTC	CASSLNPRDDNYGYTF
few	TRBV7-2	-	TRBJ2-1	TGTGCCAGCAGCTTAGTTAGTAGCACCTATGAGCAGTTCTTC	CASSLVSSTYEQFF
-	TRBV20-1	-	TRBJ2-7	TGCAGTGGAAGGTGGGGTACAACCTACGAGCAGTACTTC	CSGRWGTTYEQYF
-	TRBV29-1	TRBD2	TRBJ2-5	TGCAGCGTCCAAAGACTAGCGGCACAAGAGACCCAGTACTTC	CSVQRLAAQETQYF
-	TRBV10-3	TRBD2	TRBJ2-7	TGTGCCATCAACTTGGGGGGGGGCTACGAGCAGTACTTC	CAINLGGGYEQYF
few	TRBV6-5	-	TRBJ2-1	TGTGCCAGCAGTTCTATACAGGGCTCCTACAATGAGCAGTTCTTC	CASSSIQGSYNEQFF
few	TRBV20-1	TRBD1	TRBJ2-7	TGCAGTGCATGGGGACAGGGGGACTACGAGCAGTACTTC	CSAWGQGDYEQYF
-	TRBV4-2	-	TRBJ2-3	TGTGCCAGCAGCCAAGAGGGCGGGGCAAGATGGGATACGCAGTATTTT	CASSQEGGARWDTQYF
few	TRBV7-2	-	TRBJ2-7	TGTGCCAGCAGCTTAGTACATCCAAGTGGCATCTCCTACGAGCAGTACTTC	CASSLVHPSGISYEQYF
-	TRBV15	TRBD2	TRBJ2-5	TGTGCCACCAGCAGGACTAGCGGGAGGTTCGTGTCGGAGACCCAGTACTTC	CATSRTSGRFVSETQYF
once	TRBV10-3	-	TRBJ2-1	TGTGCCATCGCGCCCAGCACGTCCCTACCAATGGATGAGCAGTTCTTC	CAIAPSTSLPMDEQFF
-	TRBV6-5	-	TRBJ2-5	TGTGTCAGCGGAAACAGGGAAGAGACCCAGTACTTC	CVSGNREETQYF
-	TRBV6-5	TRBD1	TRBJ1-4	TGTGCCAGCAGGTCGACAGGGGAGACGGTAAAACTGTTTTTT	CASRSTGETVKLFF
-	TRBV20-1	-	TRBJ2-3	TGCAGTGCCCAGAAGGGGGAGGGCCTCCAATCGTATTTT	CSAQKGEGLQSYF
-	TRBV6-6	TRBD2	TRBJ2-1	TGTGCCAGCAGGGAAGGACTAGCGCACAATGAGCAGTTCTTC	CASREGLAHNEQFF
-	TRBV5-6	-	TRBJ2-3	TGTGCCAGCAGCCAGGGCCTCCTCACAGATACGCAGTATTTT	CASSQGLLTDTQYF